The sequence of this TCR beta chain was determined in a study of blood T cell repertoires in COVID-19 (dated by TCRdb to about 2020). General notes on the study: The collaborator samples originated in the United States, Italy and Spain and spanned the acute and convalescent phases of COVID-19. The prospective study material was composed of cDNA or gDNA derived from T cells, B-cell-depleted T cells, or PBMCs. Where HLA class I and class II types were available, the types were taken from metadata supplied by the sample provider, not from assay-based typing. Subjects who had been exposed to COVID-19, were actively infected with it, or had recovered from it provided the deeply sampled blood TCRbeta repertoires that made up the dataset. Sample metadata almost always included a de-identified subject ID, COVID-19 status, age in years and sex. The repertoires were released in a freely available public database meant as a resource for research on the immune response to SARS-CoV-2. The samples were drawn from the first 160 participants of the ongoing ImmuneRACE study and from 950 to 1,500 subjects provided by 6 global collaborators.

From V the trimming removes 5 bases and from J it removes 7 bases, while the gene matches leave 9 bases of the junction unaccounted for. Reading from cysteine to phenylalanine, the CDR3 counts 13 amino acids. Only CDR3 DNA remains: 39 bases, in frame from the first base. The germline V gene specifies SQVTM as CDR1 and ANQGSEA as CDR2. TCRbeta CDR3 regions were amplified from genomic DNA by means of the immunoSEQ Assay, a bias-controlled multiplex PCR. Per the source publication's procedure: The number of nucleated cells in each sample was estimated from the amplification of reference gene primers within the assay. Sequence reads were collapsed and filtered to measure the absolute abundance of every unique TCRbeta CDR3 rearrangement. For each sample, productive Simpson clonality was calculated as the square root of Simpson's diversity index over productive rearrangements. TCRdb stores this immuneACCESS table with in-frame sequences only. Part of the clones is absent; in the studies checked, under half of the shortfall reflects unresolved V genes, and no reason is known for the rest. The V and J calls and clone size come from that table; D and trimming were worked out from the DNA. This sample has over 200,000 clones in its table, and about 90% of those were observed once. The ten most abundant clones make up 2% to 3% of the sample.

In Seattle, one collaborating source enrolled patients while the infection was active and tracked those patients longitudinally over the course of disease. Whole blood was collected in K2EDTA tubes by collaborating institutions according to the institutions' own protocols. For TCRbeta analysis, collaborators shipped samples in one of three forms: frozen whole blood, isolated PBMCs, or DNA extracted from either of those sample types. In this sample, this clone turned up once. This clone's antigen is unknown. Base-call qualities are not available, and no considerably larger clone is one nucleotide away. General conclusions and limits of the study: The quantity of clinical and demographic metadata differed by source and by participant and was supplied without curation.

The chain uses TRBV29-1 and TRBJ1-2; 8 bases in the junction line up with TRBD1. The sample consisted of peripheral blood. The receptor was isolated from a young man with COVID-19, enrolled during active disease. The nucleotides read TGCAGCGTTTTACAGGGGGTGTACACTGGCTACACCTTC. It encodes CSVLQGVYTGYTF.